These 17 T cell receptor beta chains were sequenced from one sample in a study of T cell repertoires in cytomegalovirus infection. Each CDR3 protein is one row after TCRdb ran MiXCR on the reads. The data show about 130,000 distinct CDR3 sequences, around 25% seen once. These receptors' targets are unknown. The sequenced sample consisted of PBMCs, sequenced either directly or after in vitro stimulation (not recorded which). The receptor set was obtained from a human donor in good health (CMV status not recorded). Some clones in this sample may be carry-over from other donors' samples.

This chain joins TRBV19 and TRBJ2-5; D unclear. V lost 1 base to trimming and J lost 2 bases, with 11 bases between them. The CDR3 spans 15 residues. CDR1 is LNHDA, CDR2 SQIVND, per germline (reference sequence). For the CDR3, the DNA is TGTGCCAGTAGTATAGTCAGCGCAAGACAAGAGACCCAGTACTTC. It codes for CASSIVSARQETQYF.

V usage is TRBV5-1 and J usage is TRBJ2-7; D gene unclear. V lost 7 bases and J lost 4, with 21 bases in between. In germline, CDR1 is SGHRS, CDR2 YFSETQ. The CDR3 is 15 amino acids. For the CDR3, the DNA is TGCGCCAGCGCCCGGTTGGTGGGGTCGAGATACGAGCAGTACTTC. It translates to CASARLVGSRYEQYF.

The chain's CDR3 is CATADSDRATPYEQYV. In nucleotides, the CDR3 is TGTGCCACCGCTGACTCGGACAGGGCGACTCCCTACGAGCAGTACGTC. The gene calls are TRBV10-3 and TRBJ2-7; 8 bases align to TRBD1. V gave up 10 bases and J gave up 2 bases; unmatched junction bases: 16. The CDR3 runs to 16 residues. Germline V gives CDR1 ENHRY, CDR2 SYGVKD.

The chain couples TRBV28 to TRBJ1-2, with D hard to call. Per germline, CDR1 MDHEN and CDR2 SYDVKM. Trimming shortened V by 5 bases and J by 4 bases, and 17 bases separated the two germline ends. There are 15 residues in the CDR3. CDR3: CASSPTRRVGYGYTF. DNA of the CDR3: TGTGCCAGCAGTCCGACGCGTAGGGTGGGCTATGGCTACACCTTC.

The rearrangement uses TRBV7-9 and TRBJ2-3; 8 bases line up with TRBD1. V lost 5 bases to trimming and J lost 1 base; unmatched junction nucleotides: 5. The CDR3 is 15 residues long. Per germline, CDR1 SEHNR and CDR2 FQNEAQ (reference sequence). CDR3 residues: CASSRGGQGTDTQYF. CDR3 DNA: TGTGCCAGCAGCCGTGGGGGACAGGGCACAGATACGCAGTATTTT.

This clonotype was seen ten or more times. J is TRBJ2-1 and V is TRBV7-2, with D uncertain. Trimming removed 5 bases at V and 2 bases at J, with 7 bases between. Germline loops: CDR1 SGHTA, CDR2 FQGNSA. The CDR3 is 13 amino acids. The CDR3: CASSGPPYNEQFF. In DNA form, the CDR3 reads TGTGCCAGCAGCGGACCTCCCTACAATGAGCAGTTCTTC.

This clonotype occurred a few times. This chain links TRBV28 with TRBJ2-7, with TRBD1 matching over 7 bases. CDR1 is MDHEN, CDR2 SYDVKM, per germline. With V trimmed by 3 bases and J by 6 bases, 2 bases remained unmatched. The CDR3 covers 12 residues. CDR3: CASSLTGLEQYF. CDR3 nucleotide sequence: TGTGCCAGCAGTTTGACAGGGCTCGAGCAGTACTTC.

This clonotype was observed at least ten times. The chain recombines TRBV7-2 with TRBJ2-5; D gene unclear. The ends were cut back, 5 bases at V and 2 bases at J, with 6 bases in the middle. Germline-derived CDR1 and CDR2 are SGHTA and FQGNSA. The CDR3 runs to 12 residues. The CDR3 DNA reads TGTGCCAGCAGCGTACCACAAGAGACCCAGTACTTC. It yields the protein CASSVPQETQYF.

Many counts were recorded for this clonotype. The chain combines TRBV7-2 with TRBJ2-3; TRBD2 matches at 9 bases. V gave up 3 bases and J gave up 0 bases; unmatched junction bases: 7. Germline V gives CDR1 SGHTA, CDR2 FQGNSA. This CDR3 has 17 amino acids. The CDR3 is CASSLRASGTSTDTQYF. In DNA form, the CDR3 reads TGTGCCAGCAGCTTGAGGGCTAGCGGGACTAGCACAGATACGCAGTATTTT. The full variable domain, completed using reference TRBV7-2 and TRBJ2-3, is GAGVSQSPSNKVTEKGKDVELRCDPISGHTALYWYRQSLGQGLEFLIYFQGNSAPDKSGLPSDRFSAERTGGSVSTLTIQRTQQEDSAVYLCASSLRASGTSTDTQYFGPGTRLTVL.

V gene TRBV6-2 or TRBV6-3 combines with J gene TRBJ2-3, with D tentatively TRBD1 or TRBD2 (5 bases each). Germline V gives CDR1 MNHEY, CDR2 SVGEGT. V was cut by 2 bases and J by 5 bases, with 14 bases left in between. The CDR3 loop spans 15 amino acids. For the CDR3, the DNA is TGTGCCAGCAGTTACGAGGGGACCTTCCGAGATACGCAGTATTTT. This sequence encodes CASSYEGTFRDTQYF.

V is TRBV19 and J is TRBJ1-6, with TRBD1 matching 7 bases. Germline CDR1 and CDR2: LNHDA and SQIVND (reference sequence). This CDR3 comprises 13 residues. After removal of 9 bases from V and 10 bases from J, the junction contained 9 bases not matched to a gene. In nucleotides, the CDR3 is TGTGCCAGCTCTACAGGGGTAGAATCACCCCTCCACTTT. Its translation is CASSTGVESPLHF.

Ten or more counts support this clonotype. The V and J genes are TRBV7-2 and TRBJ2-6; D gene ambiguous. V was cut by 4 bases and J by 2 bases, with 15 bases left in between. The CDR3 runs to 17 residues. Germline loops: CDR1 SGHTA, CDR2 FQGNSA. The CDR3 nucleotides are TGTGCCAGCAGCTCGATCCCCCGCATTACTGGGGCCAACGTCCTGACTTTC. Amino acid sequence: CASSSIPRITGANVLTF.

The chain couples TRBV6-1 to TRBJ2-7; D remains unclear. Germline CDR1 and CDR2: MNHNS and SASEGT. V gave up 5 bases and J gave up 3 bases, with 8 bases separating them. There are 12 residues in the CDR3. The CDR3 sequence: CASSYVGYEQYF. The CDR3, as DNA: TGTGCCAGCAGTTACGTCGGCTACGAGCAGTACTTC.

The CDR3 bases are TGTGCCACCAGTGATTATGGGCGGGAGGGCCTGTTAGATACGCAGTATTTT. Translating it yields CATSDYGREGLLDTQYF. This chain links TRBV24-1 with TRBJ2-3; the match to TRBD2 covers 9 bases. The length of the CDR3 is 17 residues. V trimming: 2 bases; J trimming: 5 bases; junction bases outside the gene matches: 10. Germline V gene sequence: CDR1 KGHDR, CDR2 SFDVKD.

This clonotype was observed a handful of times. The genes are TRBV25-1 and TRBJ1-2; D is unclear. Germline V gene lookup returns CDR1 MGHDK and CDR2 SYGVNS. The length of the CDR3 is 13 residues. V was pared by 5 bases and J by 8 bases, with 15 bases between. The CDR3 DNA sequence: TGTGCCAGCAGTCCGGACGTTTTAAGGGGCTACACCTTC. Translation gives CASSPDVLRGYTF.

Only a few counts were recorded for this clonotype. V is TRBV12-3 or TRBV12-4 and J is TRBJ2-3, with D hard to call. V lost 1 base, J lost 2 bases, and 10 bases lay in between. The CDR3 has 15 residues. CDR3 loop: CASSLVGADTDTQYF. As DNA, the CDR3 is TGTGCCAGCAGTTTAGTAGGCGCGGACACAGATACGCAGTATTTT.

Here the CDR3 reads CASSQDGIGRATDTQYF. CDR3 DNA sequence: TGCGCCAGCAGCCAAGATGGGATCGGGAGGGCCACAGATACGCAGTATTTT. The chain couples TRBV4-3 to TRBJ2-3; 8 nucleotides match TRBD2. The CDR3 spans 17 residues. Germline V lookup: CDR1 LGHNA, CDR2 YSLEER. J lost 2 bases, V lost 0 bases, and 7 bases had no gene match.